This entry lists 10 T cell receptor beta chains sequenced from one sample in a study of cytomegalovirus exposure and HLA in healthy donors. PCR employed 60 Vbeta and 13 Jbeta primers. The repertoire was sequenced with immunoSEQ multiplex PCR; TCRdb's copy has only in-frame clones and lacks some. The sample contains 100,000 to 150,000 clones, 75% to 80% of which appear only once. The source material was PBMCs. The receptors were gathered from a man aged 35 to 55 in good health and CMV-seronegative.

This clone turned up a few times. DNA for the CDR3: TGTGCCAGCAGCCTGGGACAGCTAAATCAGCCCCAGCATTTT. Translation: CASSLGQLNQPQHF. The chain has TRBV5-6 and TRBJ1-5, with 7 bases fitting TRBD1. V shed 4 bases and J 4 bases; nucleotides not matched to a gene: 5. The CDR3 is 14 residues long. Germline V gives CDR1 SGHDT, CDR2 YYEEEE.

This clone turned up a few times. J is TRBJ2-3 and V is TRBV4-1; tentative D call: TRBD2 (7 bases). The CDR3 spans 16 residues. Germline values: CDR1 MGHRA, CDR2 YSYEKL. V shed 6 bases and J shed 0 bases, with 16 bases lying between them. CDR3 sequence: CASRNVGGPSTDTQYF. DNA of the CDR3: TGCGCCAGCAGGAATGTCGGGGGGCCTAGCACAGATACGCAGTATTTT.

V gene TRBV6-5 combines with J gene TRBJ1-2, with unresolved D. The CDR3 has 11 amino acids. CDR1 and CDR2 (germline): MNHEY, SVGAGI. Trimming removed 5 bases at V and 8 bases at J, with 9 bases between. The CDR3 region has the DNA TGTGCCAGCAGTACGGGGTGGGGCTACACCTTC. It encodes CASSTGWGYTF.

The rearrangement links TRBV7-2 to TRBJ2-7, with 7 bases fitting TRBD1. With V trimmed by 3 bases and J by 3 bases, 8 bases remained unmatched. In germline, CDR1 is SGHTA, CDR2 FQGNSA. This CDR3 has 15 amino acids. This CDR3 is CASSLERQGFYEQYF. The CDR3 DNA follows: TGTGCCAGCAGCTTGGAAAGACAGGGTTTCTACGAGCAGTACTTC.

The chain couples TRBV4-1 to TRBJ2-7; 9 nucleotides match TRBD1. The length of the CDR3 is 15 residues. V shed 5 bases, J shed 4 bases, and the junction held 9 bases outside the gene matches. Germline CDR1 is MGHRA and CDR2 is YSYEKL. This chain's CDR3 is CASSFRDRASYEQYF. DNA for the CDR3: TGCGCCAGCAGCTTCCGGGACAGGGCTTCATACGAGCAGTACTTC.

The chain recombines TRBV4-3 with TRBJ1-2; D uncertain. This CDR3 is 15 amino acids long. The V and J ends lost 2 bases and 4 bases respectively, with 14 bases between them. Per germline, CDR1 LGHNA and CDR2 YSLEER. Here the CDR3 DNA reads TGCGCCAGCAGCCAATATGTAGGAGGTGCCTATGGCTACACCTTC. Amino acid sequence: CASSQYVGGAYGYTF.

V and J are TRBV6-6 and TRBJ2-7, with D perhaps TRBD2 (6 bases). Trimming stripped 2 bases from V and 6 bases from J, with 17 bases between. The CDR3 totals 15 residues. Germline V gene sequence: CDR1 MNHNY, CDR2 SVGAGI (reference sequence). In nucleotides, the CDR3 is TGTGCCAGCAGTTACCGCGCAGGGTTGGAGGGCGAGCAGTACTTC. As protein: CASSYRAGLEGEQYF.

CDR3 residues: CASRLASTDTQYF. CDR3 in DNA: TGTGCCAGTCGACTAGCGAGCACAGATACGCAGTATTTT. The chain employs TRBV7-2 and TRBJ2-3, with 8 bases lining up with TRBD2. Germline V lookup: CDR1 SGHTA, CDR2 FQGNSA. The ends lost 9 bases at V and 0 bases at J; junction bases unmatched: 2. This CDR3 contains 13 residues.

The chain couples TRBV7-2 to TRBJ1-1, with D possibly TRBD1 on 6 matching bases. Trimming left V 3 bases short and J 11 bases short, with 16 bases between. This CDR3 region has 13 residues. Germline V gives CDR1 SGHTA, CDR2 FQGNSA. The CDR3 loop is CASSFQGTLLAFF. Here the CDR3 DNA reads TGTGCCAGCAGCTTCCAGGGGACCTTGTTGGCTTTCTTT. Together with reference TRBV7-2 and TRBJ1-1, the CDR3 gives the full variable domain: GAGVSQSPSNKVTEKGKDVELRCDPISGHTALYWYRQSLGQGLEFLIYFQGNSAPDKSGLPSDRFSAERTGGSVSTLTIQRTQQEDSAVYLCASSFQGTLLAFFGQGTRLTVV.

The rearrangement joins TRBV12-5 to TRBJ1-2, with D possibly matching TRBD1 (5 bases). The CDR3 sequence is 12 residues long. CDR1 and CDR2 (germline): LGHNT, FRNRAP. V lost 5 bases to trimming and J lost 4 bases, with 8 bases between them. CDR3 protein: CASGPQGYGYTF. CDR3 nucleotides: TGTGCTAGTGGTCCCCAGGGCTATGGCTACACCTTC.